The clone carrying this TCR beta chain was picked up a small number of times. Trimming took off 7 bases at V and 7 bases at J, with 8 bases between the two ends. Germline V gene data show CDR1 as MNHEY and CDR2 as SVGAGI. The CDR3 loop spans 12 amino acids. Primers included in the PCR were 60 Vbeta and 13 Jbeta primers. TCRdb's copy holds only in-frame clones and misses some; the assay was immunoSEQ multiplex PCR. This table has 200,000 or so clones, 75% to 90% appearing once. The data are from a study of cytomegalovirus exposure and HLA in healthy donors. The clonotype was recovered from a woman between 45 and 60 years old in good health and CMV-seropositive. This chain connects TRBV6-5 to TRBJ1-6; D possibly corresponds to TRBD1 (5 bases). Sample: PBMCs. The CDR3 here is CASKRQNSPLHF. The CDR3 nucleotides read TGTGCCAGCAAGAGACAGAATTCACCCCTCCACTTT.